The 28 T cell receptor beta chains in this list originate from one sample, sequenced in a study of blood T cell repertoires in COVID-19. Method: immunoSEQ multiplex PCR; TCRdb's copy keeps in-frame clones and lacks some. The repertoire holds roughly 79,000 clones, around 84% seen once, with roughly 4% in the top ten. Specimen: peripheral blood. These receptors were taken from a man aged 45-65 years with acute or convalescent COVID-19.

This chain uses TRBV18 with TRBJ2-7; a weak D match, TRBD2 (6 bases). Per the germline V gene, CDR1 is KGHSH and CDR2 is LQKENI. This CDR3 contains 14 residues. V was cut by 3 bases and J by 3 bases, with 12 bases left in between. The CDR3 loop reads CASSPVGGVYEQYF. The CDR3 nucleotides are TGTGCCAGCTCACCGGTGGGGGGAGTCTACGAGCAGTACTTC. Filled out from reference TRBV18 and TRBJ2-7, the complete variable domain reads NAGVMQNPRHLVRRRGQEARLRCSPMKGHSHVYWYRQLPEEGLKFMVYLQKENIIDESGMPKERFSAEFPKEGPSILRIQQVVRGDSAAYFCASSPVGGVYEQYFGPGTRLTVT.

CDR3 protein: CASSPGGVEWYF. The CDR3 nucleotides are TGTGCCAGCAGCCCTGGGGGGGTGGAGTGGTACTTC. The V and J genes are TRBV5-4 and TRBJ2-7; TRBD2 agrees at 7 bases. From germline, CDR1 is SGHNT and CDR2 YYREEE (reference sequence). The CDR3 has 12 residues. Trimming at V came to 4 bases and at J to 12 bases, leaving 10 bases not matched to a gene.

This clone was seen many times. The junction differs from germline at one of its ends, possibly a read error. The chain joins TRBV24-1 to TRBJ1-6; D not resolved. The CDR3 is 12 amino acids. Germline V lookup: CDR1 KGHDR, CDR2 SFDVKD. The CDR3: CAARPFSSPLHF. The CDR3 DNA follows: TGTGCCGCCAGACCGTTCAGTTCACCCCTCCACTTT.

The genes are TRBV2 and TRBJ2-7, with 11 bases fitting TRBD2. This CDR3 is built from 15 residues. The junction had 9 bases not matched to a gene; V was cut back by 7 bases and J by 4 bases. The V gene's germline CDR1 is SNHLY and CDR2 FYNNEI. Written as DNA, the CDR3 is TGTGCCAGCATCCCGACTAGCGGGAATGTATACGAGCAGTACTTC. It is translated as CASIPTSGNVYEQYF.

In this sample, this clone turned up once. The genes are TRBV11-3 and TRBJ2-2; D not certain. Trimming cost V 5 bases and J 8 bases, with 15 bases left between them. Germline V gives CDR1 SGHNT, CDR2 YENEEA. The CDR3 spans 14 residues. The CDR3 region is CASSLGRVSGELFF. The CDR3 nucleotides read TGTGCCAGCAGCCTAGGTCGAGTTTCGGGGGAGCTGTTTTTT. Full variable domain (rest looked up from reference TRBV11-3 and TRBJ2-2): EAGVVQSPRYKIIEKKQPVAFWCNPISGHNTLYWYLQNLGQGPELLIRYENEEAVDDSQLPKDRFSAERLKGVDSTLKIQPAELGDSAVYLCASSLGRVSGELFFGEGSRLTVL.

The chain uses TRBV25-1 and TRBJ2-5, with a weak D call TRBD1 (6 bases). The CDR3 sequence is 13 residues long. CDR1 is MGHDK and CDR2 is SYGVNS in the germline V gene. The V gene lost 7 bases and the J gene lost 5 bases, with 14 bases spanning the gap. DNA for the CDR3: TGTGCCAGCATCGAGGGGGAGTTGGAGACCCAGTACTTC. This codes for CASIEGELETQYF.

This rearrangement joins TRBV18 to TRBJ1-3; D ambiguous. This CDR3 has 17 amino acids. Trimming left V 0 bases short and J 0 bases short, with 12 bases between. CDR1 and CDR2 from the germline V gene are KGHSH and LQKENI. CDR3 DNA sequence: TGTGCCAGCTCACCACCGGTGGCAGGCGCCTCTGGAAACACCATATATTTT. It encodes CASSPPVAGASGNTIYF.

V usage is TRBV18 and J usage is TRBJ2-5, with D perhaps TRBD2 (5 bases). CDR1 and CDR2 (germline): KGHSH, LQKENI. The CDR3 is made up of 13 amino acids. Between the trimmed V and J ends, which lost 3 bases and 4 bases, there was a span of 9 bases. DNA for the CDR3: TGTGCCAGCTCACCCCAGGAGGTAGAGACCCAGTACTTC. Amino acid sequence: CASSPQEVETQYF. Based on the CDR3 plus reference TRBV18 and TRBJ2-5, the full variable domain is NAGVMQNPRHLVRRRGQEARLRCSPMKGHSHVYWYRQLPEEGLKFMVYLQKENIIDESGMPKERFSAEFPKEGPSILRIQQVVRGDSAAYFCASSPQEVETQYFGPGTRLLVL.

The rearrangement links TRBV28 to TRBJ1-1; TRBD1 might be the D (6 bases). V was shortened by 6 bases and J by 1 base, with 9 bases between the two germline ends. This CDR3 contains 13 residues. Germline values: CDR1 MDHEN, CDR2 SYDVKM. The CDR3 coding sequence is TGTGCCAGCAGACCACAGGGGAACACTGAAGCTTTCTTT. It yields the protein CASRPQGNTEAFF.

In its sample, this clone was seen a few times. V is TRBV28 and J is TRBJ2-2, with D maybe TRBD2 (5 bases). CDR1 is MDHEN, CDR2 SYDVKM, per germline. Deletions cut 8 bases from V and 4 bases from J, with 17 bases between. The CDR3 is 15 residues long. The CDR3 DNA sequence: TGTGCCAGCGGCCGGGGTGCGGCTGGCACCGGGGAGCTGTTTTTT. Amino acids: CASGRGAAGTGELFF.

The chain couples TRBV11-3 to TRBJ2-1; D uncertain. V was cut by 3 bases and J by 3 bases, with 3 bases left in between. This CDR3 has 12 amino acids. Germline CDR1 and CDR2: SGHNT and YENEEA. The CDR3: CASSFNYNEQFF. The CDR3 DNA reads TGTGCCAGCAGCTTCAACTACAATGAGCAGTTCTTC.

V and J are TRBV30 and TRBJ2-2; a weak D match, TRBD2 (5 bases). The CDR3 sequence is 13 residues long. Trimming left V 6 bases short and J 5 bases short, with 13 bases between. CDR1 GTSNPN and CDR2 SVGIG come from the germline V gene (reference sequence). The CDR3 sequence: CACRRRGTGELFF. CDR3 bases: TGTGCCTGCCGGCGCCGGGGAACCGGGGAGCTGTTTTTT.

The chain employs TRBV6-6 and TRBJ2-5; no clear D. Germline V gene sequence: CDR1 MNHNY, CDR2 SVGAGI (reference sequence). Deletions cut 6 bases from V and 5 bases from J, with 13 bases between. The CDR3 extends over 13 amino acids. DNA for the CDR3: TGTGCCAGCAGATCACGACCGGAGGAGACCCAGTACTTC. It encodes CASRSRPEETQYF.

The DNA of the CDR3 is TGTGCCAGCAACCAGGCTGGGCGTACCGGGGAGCTGTTTTTT. The encoded protein is CASNQAGRTGELFF. The rearrangement uses TRBV6-5 and TRBJ2-2, with D hard to call. V was pared by 7 bases and J by 5 bases, with 14 bases between. Germline CDR1 and CDR2: MNHEY and SVGAGI. There are 14 residues in the CDR3.

The chain combines TRBV15 with TRBJ2-5, with TRBD1 identical over 9 bases. V dropped 5 bases and J dropped 5; count of bases not matched to a gene: 6. This CDR3 is built from 14 residues. Germline lookup yields CDR1 LNHNV and CDR2 YYDKDF (reference sequence). The CDR3 region is CATSSRTGVETQYF. CDR3 DNA sequence: TGTGCCACCAGCTCAAGGACAGGGGTGGAGACCCAGTACTTC. The full variable domain, its missing parts supplied by reference TRBV15 and TRBJ2-5, is DAMVIQNPRYQVTQFGKPVTLSCSQTLNHNVMYWYQQKSSQAPKLLFHYYDKDFNNEADTPDNFQSRRPNTSFCFLDIRSPGLGDTAMYLCATSSRTGVETQYFGPGTRLLVL.

The rearrangement uses TRBV11-3 and TRBJ2-3; tentative D call: TRBD2 (6 bases). Germline V gene data show CDR1 as SGHNT and CDR2 as YENEEA. This CDR3 is 16 amino acids long. V shed 3 bases and J shed 4 bases, with 17 bases lying between them. The CDR3 region is CASSLASLGLSDTQYF. CDR3 nucleotide sequence: TGTGCCAGCAGCTTGGCATCACTGGGACTCTCAGATACGCAGTATTTT.

This chain joins TRBV19 and TRBJ2-3; 8 bases line up with TRBD2. The CDR3 runs to 16 residues. J was trimmed by 2 bases and V by 7 bases; bases with no gene match: 11. CDR1 and CDR2 from the germline V gene are LNHDA and SQIVND (reference sequence). The CDR3 DNA follows: TGTGCCAGTACCGACCCCTTAGCGGGGTTCACAGATACGCAGTATTTT. It specifies CASTDPLAGFTDTQYF. The variable domain in full, completed from reference TRBV19 and TRBJ2-3, reads DGGITQSPKYLFRKEGQNVTLSCEQNLNHDAMYWYRQDPGQGLRLIYYSQIVNDFQKGDIAEGYSVSREKKESFPLTVTSAQKNPTAFYLCASTDPLAGFTDTQYFGPGTRLTVL.

The chain links TRBV14 to TRBJ2-2; 10 bases match TRBD2. Germline values: CDR1 SGHDN, CDR2 FVKESK. J was trimmed by 6 bases and V by 0 bases; bases with no gene match: 13. The CDR3 sequence is 19 residues long. The CDR3 sequence is CASSQERLAGVYVPGELFF. In DNA, the CDR3 is TGTGCCAGCAGCCAAGAAAGGCTAGCGGGAGTTTATGTACCCGGGGAGCTGTTTTTT.

The V call is TRBV5-4, the J call TRBJ2-2; 8 positions match TRBD2. This CDR3 spans 15 amino acids. V trimming: 6 bases; J trimming: 0 bases; junction bases outside the gene matches: 4. CDR1 and CDR2 from the germline V gene are SGHNT and YYREEE (reference sequence). The CDR3 sequence is CASTGGLANTGELFF. CDR3 sequence (DNA): TGTGCCAGCACCGGGGGACTAGCGAACACCGGGGAGCTGTTTTTT. The variable domain in full, completed from reference TRBV5-4 and TRBJ2-2, reads ETGVTQSPTHLIKTRGQQVTLRCSSQSGHNTVSWYQQALGQGPQFIFQYYREEENGRGNFPPRFSGLQFPNYSSELNVNALELDDSALYLCASTGGLANTGELFFGEGSRLTVL.

The CDR3 reads CATSGGGESYYEQYF. CDR3 sequence (DNA): TGTGCCACCAGTGGAGGGGGAGAATCCTACTACGAGCAGTACTTC. The chain uses TRBV24-1 and TRBJ2-7, with D tentatively TRBD1 (6 bases). The CDR3 spans 15 residues. Trimming stripped 5 bases from V and 3 bases from J, with 16 bases between. Germline V gene sequence: CDR1 KGHDR, CDR2 SFDVKD.

CDR3: CASSLVADTQYF. In DNA, the CDR3 is TGTGCCAGCAGCTTGGTCGCAGATACGCAGTATTTT. This chain connects TRBV5-4 to TRBJ2-3; no clear D. V gave up 0 bases and J gave up 4 bases, with 3 bases separating them. CDR3 length: 12 amino acids. Germline CDR1 SGHNT, CDR2 YYREEE (reference sequence).

This sequence joins TRBV7-2 and TRBJ2-7; D may be TRBD1 (6 bases). Trimming removed 5 bases from V and 6 bases from J, with 11 bases in between. CDR3 length: 12 residues. Germline V CDR1 and CDR2: SGHTA, FQGNSA. CDR3 DNA sequence: TGTGCCAGCAGCCTCAGGGGTAGCGAGCAGTACTTC. Translation: CASSLRGSEQYF.

The gene calls are TRBV11-2 and TRBJ1-1, with D perhaps matching TRBD1 (6 bases). Germline CDR1 SGHAT, CDR2 FQNNGV. This CDR3 has 15 residues. Between the trimmed V and J ends, which lost 1 base and 5 bases, there was a span of 14 bases. CDR3 in amino acids: CASSLAGYRETEAFF. The DNA of the CDR3 is TGTGCCAGCAGCTTAGCCGGGTACAGGGAAACTGAAGCTTTCTTT.

In this sample, this clone turned up once. The chain carries TRBV6-1 and TRBJ2-2, with no clear D. CDR3 length: 18 amino acids. Germline V gene sequence: CDR1 MNHNS, CDR2 SASEGT. The germline V and J ends were trimmed by 1 base and 2 bases, with 17 bases remaining between them. The CDR3 loop is CASSEEASFLINTGELFF. In nucleotides, the CDR3 is TGTGCCAGCAGTGAAGAAGCTAGTTTTCTTATTAACACCGGGGAGCTGTTTTTT.

This clone was detected once. The chain joins TRBV7-2 to TRBJ1-2, with 7 bases identical to TRBD1. CDR3 length: 15 amino acids. CDR1 and CDR2 from the germline V gene are SGHTA and FQGNSA. The trim removed 2 bases at V and 4 bases at J, leaving 7 bases unmatched. The chain's CDR3 is CASSLQQGLGYGYTF. CDR3 bases: TGTGCCAGCAGCTTACAACAGGGGTTAGGCTATGGCTACACCTTC.

This clone showed up just a few times. V is TRBV6-6 and J is TRBJ1-2; 11 bases map to TRBD1. Unmatched junction bases numbered 3, after V lost 2 bases and J lost 4 bases. Germline V gene data show CDR1 as MNHNY and CDR2 as SVGAGI (reference sequence). The CDR3 extends over 15 amino acids. For the CDR3, the DNA is TGTGCCAGCAGTTACGATGGGACAGGGGGCTATGGCTACACCTTC. Encoded protein: CASSYDGTGGYGYTF.

V is TRBV12-3 or TRBV12-4 and J is TRBJ1-4, with TRBD1 as a possible D gene (6 bases). V was trimmed by 8 bases and J by 8 bases, leaving 12 bases between them. CDR3 length: 12 amino acids. CDR3 sequence reads: CASSWGREKLFF. The CDR3 DNA reads as TGTGCCAGCTCCTGGGGGCGGGAAAAACTGTTTTTT.

The CDR3 coding sequence is TGTGCCAGCAGTTACATAGGGAGAGCCGGGGAGCTGTTTTTT. Protein product: CASSYIGRAGELFF. The chain combines TRBV6-2 or TRBV6-3 with TRBJ2-2, with D tentatively TRBD2 (5 bases). Trimming pared 2 bases from V and 6 bases from J, leaving 10 bases between. Germline V gene data show CDR1 as MNHEY and CDR2 as SVGEGT. This CDR3 has 14 residues.